This TCR beta chain stems from a study of STAT3 mutations in large granular lymphocyte leukemia (dated by TCRdb to between 2019 and 2020). A note on the overall study: Canonical activating STAT3 mutations were detected in roughly half of the longitudinally sequenced T-LGLL patients. Over half of the T-LGLL patients were given one or more immunosuppressive therapy regimens, and 40% of those treated had a hematologic response. Serial deep sequencing of TCRbeta CDR3 and STAT3 was performed in patients with T-cell large granular lymphocyte leukemia to reconstruct clonal hierarchy and dynamics. Some 17 representative T-LGLL cases were selected from an initial cohort of a few hundred LGL patients for longitudinal TCRbeta and STAT3 sequencing. As controls within the study, a couple of patients with natural killer LGL leukemia were also sequenced longitudinally. On average, sequencing was done at around 3.6 time points per patient, with the number of samplings ranging from 2 to 8. The paper's findings and limits, for the study overall: TCR clonotype switching after therapy was observed in about 35% of the 18 patients, and all newly emerging clones were found to be STAT3 wild type. At least one immunodominant TCRbeta clonotype was present in every T-LGLL patient, and multiple immunodominant subclonotypes appeared in about half of the T-LGLL patients. In several patients, dominant TCR clone burden exceeded STAT3 mutant burden, suggesting STAT3 mutation arose secondarily within a pre-expanded clone. The linking of therapy response to changes in TCR clonal burden was complicated by variable intervals between samplings and differing treatment regimens. Because no samples were available when a clone first appeared, clonal expansion had to be inferred from samplings taken at other points. Because codominant clonotypes persisted in some patients, a small but highly pathogenic clone may have been missed.

TCRbeta libraries were sequenced on an Illumina MiSeq, and an average of about 41,000 productive templates per sample was obtained. The immunoSEQ assay, which uses multiplex PCR amplification, was used to generate TCRbeta CDR3 libraries. Processing in the source paper ran as follows. Repertoire diversity was computed as previously defined, with values near 0 indicating extremely monoclonal samples. In its TCRdb copy, this immuneACCESS table keeps in-frame sequences only and misses some clones. Where compared with another copy, unresolved V genes explain less than half of these, and the others have no known cause. V and J calls plus clone size are reproduced from that table; the DNA served to infer D and trimming. The sample has under 25,000 clones on record, around 92% of them singletons. The ten largest make up just under 45% of the sample. Notes on this clone: Its cognate antigen has yet to be identified. One base away there is no much larger clone; base qualities are not given.

The same DNA, extracted from blood mononuclear cells, served for both the TCR sequencing and the STAT3 sequencing. Sequenced: peripheral blood mononuclear cells. The TCR sequence derives from a man in his fifties or sixties with T-cell large granular lymphocyte leukemia. Some clones in this sample may be carry-over from other donors' samples. The age is the age at diagnosis.

The CDR3: CASTEGWQPQHF. The DNA sequence is given as TGTGCCAGCACCGAGGGCTGGCAGCCCCAGCATTTT. The V and J segments used are TRBV28 and TRBJ1-5, with an unclear D gene assignment. Based on the germline V gene, the CDR1 and CDR2 sequences are MDHEN and SYDVKM. The CDR3, from cysteine to phenylalanine, totals 12 residues. Here the CDR3 DNA is all that survives: 36 bases in frame from base 1. The junction shows trimming of 7 bases on V and 7 bases on J, plus 11 bases between the germline ends.